This T cell receptor (beta chain) was documented in a study of blood T cell repertoires in COVID-19. In the study overall: The origin of the acute and convalescent COVID-19 samples was the United States, Italy and Spain. Sample material is recorded as cDNA or gDNA derived from T cells, B-cell-depleted T cells, or PBMCs.

The J segment lost 4 bases and the V segment lost 3 bases, leaving 11 bases of the junction unmatched. The CDR3 is 16 amino acids. Looked up from germline, CDR1 is SGDLS and CDR2 is YYNGEE. Original handling: Using reference gene primer amplification, nucleated cell counts were estimated. Assay used: immunoSEQ multiplex PCR; TCRdb lists only in-frame clones, some missing. V and J calls and clone size are given by that table; D and trimming were obtained from the DNA. The sample has 30,000 to 40,000 clones, nearly 90% seen once. The TCR comes from a man between 65 and 80 years old with active COVID-19. Sequencing used peripheral blood. This chain links TRBV9 with TRBJ2-7, with 9 bases fitting TRBD2. The CDR3 DNA is TGTGCCAGCAGCGCGTCGGGACTAGCCGCTTGGTACGAGCAGTACTTC. It yields the protein CASSASGLAAWYEQYF.